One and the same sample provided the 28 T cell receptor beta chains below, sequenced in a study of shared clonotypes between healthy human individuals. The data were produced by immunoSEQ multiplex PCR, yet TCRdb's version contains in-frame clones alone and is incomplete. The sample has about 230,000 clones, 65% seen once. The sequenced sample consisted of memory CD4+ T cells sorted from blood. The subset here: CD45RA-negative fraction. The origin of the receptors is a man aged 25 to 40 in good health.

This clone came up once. This CDR3 reads CASSQEKGDRGYTF. The DNA of the CDR3 is TGTGCCAGCAGCCAAGAAAAAGGGGATCGTGGCTACACCTTC. The chain uses TRBV4-2 and TRBJ1-2, with D tentatively TRBD1 (5 bases). Trimming removed 0 bases at V and 7 bases at J, with 12 bases between. The CDR3 runs to 14 residues. Germline CDR1 is LGHNA and CDR2 is YNFKEQ.

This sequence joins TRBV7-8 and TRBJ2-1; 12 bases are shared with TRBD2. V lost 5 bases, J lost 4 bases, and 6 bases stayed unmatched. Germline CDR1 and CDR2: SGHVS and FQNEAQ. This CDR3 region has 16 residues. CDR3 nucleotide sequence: TGTGCCAGCAGCGACCCCGGACTAGCGGGATACAATGAGCAGTTCTTC. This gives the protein CASSDPGLAGYNEQFF.

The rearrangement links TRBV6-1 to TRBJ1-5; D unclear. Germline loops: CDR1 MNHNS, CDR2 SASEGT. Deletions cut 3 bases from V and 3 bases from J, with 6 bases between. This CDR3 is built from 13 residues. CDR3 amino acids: CASSDRFNQPQHF. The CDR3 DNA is TGTGCCAGCAGTGACAGGTTCAATCAGCCCCAGCATTTT.

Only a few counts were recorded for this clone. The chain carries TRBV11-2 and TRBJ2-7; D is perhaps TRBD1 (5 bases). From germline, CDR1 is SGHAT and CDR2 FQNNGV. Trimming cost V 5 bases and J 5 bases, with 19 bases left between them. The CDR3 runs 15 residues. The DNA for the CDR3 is TGTGCCAGCAGCCGAGCCGCAGGGATAGTAGACGAGCAGTACTTC. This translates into CASSRAAGIVDEQYF.

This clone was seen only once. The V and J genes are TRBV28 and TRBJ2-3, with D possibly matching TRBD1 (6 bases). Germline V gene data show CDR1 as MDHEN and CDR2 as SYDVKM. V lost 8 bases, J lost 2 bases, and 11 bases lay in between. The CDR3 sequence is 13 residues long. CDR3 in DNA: TGTGCCAGCGGGACACCCTACACAGATACGCAGTATTTT. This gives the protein CASGTPYTDTQYF.

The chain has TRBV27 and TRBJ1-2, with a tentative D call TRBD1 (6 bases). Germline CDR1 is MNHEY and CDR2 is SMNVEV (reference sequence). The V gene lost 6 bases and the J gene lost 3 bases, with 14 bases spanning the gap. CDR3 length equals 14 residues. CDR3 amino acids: CASSGGGGYYGYTF. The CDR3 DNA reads TGTGCCAGCAGCGGAGGGGGAGGTTACTATGGCTACACCTTC.

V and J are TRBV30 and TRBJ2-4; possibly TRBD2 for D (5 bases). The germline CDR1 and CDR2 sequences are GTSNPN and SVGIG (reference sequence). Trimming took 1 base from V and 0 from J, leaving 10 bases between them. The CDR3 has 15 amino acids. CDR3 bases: TGTGCCTGGAGTGACGGGGAAGCAGCCAAAAACATTCAGTACTTC. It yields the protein CAWSDGEAAKNIQYF.

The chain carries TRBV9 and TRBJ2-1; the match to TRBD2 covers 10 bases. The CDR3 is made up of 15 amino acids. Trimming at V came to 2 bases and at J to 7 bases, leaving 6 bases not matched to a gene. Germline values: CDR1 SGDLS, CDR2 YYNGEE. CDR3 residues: CASSVASGSWNEQFF. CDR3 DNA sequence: TGTGCCAGCAGCGTCGCTAGCGGGAGTTGGAATGAGCAGTTCTTC.

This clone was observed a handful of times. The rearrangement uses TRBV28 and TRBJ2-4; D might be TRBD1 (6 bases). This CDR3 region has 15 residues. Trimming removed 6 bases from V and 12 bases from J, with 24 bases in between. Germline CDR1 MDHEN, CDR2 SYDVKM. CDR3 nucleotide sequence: TGTGCCAGCAGCAACCGCACAGGGTTTGTAGCGAGTCAGTACTTC. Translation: CASSNRTGFVASQYF.

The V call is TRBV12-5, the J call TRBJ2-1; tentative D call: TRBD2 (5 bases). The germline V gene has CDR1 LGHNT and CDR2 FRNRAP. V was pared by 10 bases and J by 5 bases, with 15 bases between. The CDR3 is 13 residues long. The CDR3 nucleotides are TGTGCTATGGCCAGTGGGAGACACAATGAGCAGTTCTTC. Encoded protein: CAMASGRHNEQFF.

For the CDR3, the DNA is TGCGCCAGCAGGAATCGGCGGACCTCCTACAATGAGCAGTTCTTC. Translated, it gives CASRNRRTSYNEQFF. The chain combines TRBV10-2 with TRBJ2-1; no reliable D call. Trimming took 6 bases from V and 0 from J, leaving 12 bases between them. This CDR3 is 15 amino acids long. Germline CDR1 reads WSHSY; CDR2 reads SAAADI.

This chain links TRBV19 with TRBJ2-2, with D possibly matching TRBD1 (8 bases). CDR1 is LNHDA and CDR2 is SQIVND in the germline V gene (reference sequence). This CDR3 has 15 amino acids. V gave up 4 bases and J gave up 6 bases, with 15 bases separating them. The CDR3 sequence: CASSKRDRTSGELFF. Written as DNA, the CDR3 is TGTGCCAGTAGTAAGCGGGACAGGACGTCCGGGGAGCTGTTTTTT.

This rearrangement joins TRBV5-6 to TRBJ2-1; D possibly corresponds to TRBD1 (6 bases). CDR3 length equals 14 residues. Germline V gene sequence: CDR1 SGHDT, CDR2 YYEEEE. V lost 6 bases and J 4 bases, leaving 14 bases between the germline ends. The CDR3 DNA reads TGTGCCAGCACCCACAGGGCGGATTACAATGAGCAGTTCTTC. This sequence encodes CASTHRADYNEQFF.

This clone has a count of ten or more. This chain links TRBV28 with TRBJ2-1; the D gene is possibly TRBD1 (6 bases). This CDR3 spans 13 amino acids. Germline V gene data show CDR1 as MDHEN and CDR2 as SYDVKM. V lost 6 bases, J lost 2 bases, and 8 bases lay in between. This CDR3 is CASRRGTYNEQFF. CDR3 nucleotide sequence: TGTGCCAGCAGGAGGGGGACCTACAATGAGCAGTTCTTC.

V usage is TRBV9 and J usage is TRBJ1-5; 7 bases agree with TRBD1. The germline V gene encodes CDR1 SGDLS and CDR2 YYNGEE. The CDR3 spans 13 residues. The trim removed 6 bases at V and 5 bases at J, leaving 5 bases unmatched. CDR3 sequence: CASNSGGDQPQHF. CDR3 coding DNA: TGTGCCAGCAACTCAGGGGGGGATCAGCCCCAGCATTTT.

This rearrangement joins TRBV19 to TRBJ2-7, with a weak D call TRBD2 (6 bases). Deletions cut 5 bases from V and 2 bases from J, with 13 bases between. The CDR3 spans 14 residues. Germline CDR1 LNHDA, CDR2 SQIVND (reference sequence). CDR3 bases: TGTGCCAGTAGTCCCGGGAGTCAAACCTACGAGCAGTACTTC. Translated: CASSPGSQTYEQYF.

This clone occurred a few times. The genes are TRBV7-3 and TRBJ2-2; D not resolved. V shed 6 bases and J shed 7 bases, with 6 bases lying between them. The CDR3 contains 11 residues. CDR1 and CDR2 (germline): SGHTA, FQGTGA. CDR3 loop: CASSYGGELFF. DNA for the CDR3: TGTGCCAGCAGTTACGGCGGGGAGCTGTTTTTT. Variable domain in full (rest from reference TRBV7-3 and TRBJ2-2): GAGVSQTPSNKVTEKGKYVELRCDPISGHTALYWYRQSLGQGPEFLIYFQGTGAADDSGLPNDRFFAVRPEGSVSTLKIQRTERGDSAVYLCASSYGGELFFGEGSRLTVL.

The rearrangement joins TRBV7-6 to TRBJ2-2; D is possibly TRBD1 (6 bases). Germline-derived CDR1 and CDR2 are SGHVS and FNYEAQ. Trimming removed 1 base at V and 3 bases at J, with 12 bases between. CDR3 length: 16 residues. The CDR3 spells CASSLVTGKDTGELFF. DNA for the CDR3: TGTGCCAGCAGCTTAGTCACAGGGAAGGACACCGGGGAGCTGTTTTTT. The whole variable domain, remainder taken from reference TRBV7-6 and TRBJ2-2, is GAGVSQSPRYKVTKRGQDVALRCDPISGHVSLYWYRQALGQGPEFLTYFNYEAQQDKSGLPNDRFSAERPEGSISTLTIQRTEQRDSAMYRCASSLVTGKDTGELFFGEGSRLTVL.

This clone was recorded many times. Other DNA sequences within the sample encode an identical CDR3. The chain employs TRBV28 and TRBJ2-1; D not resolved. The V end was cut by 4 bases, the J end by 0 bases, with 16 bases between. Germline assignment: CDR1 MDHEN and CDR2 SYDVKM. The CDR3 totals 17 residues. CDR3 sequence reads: CASSSGPRASSYNEQFF. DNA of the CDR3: TGTGCCAGCAGTTCCGGCCCGCGAGCGAGCTCCTACAATGAGCAGTTCTTC.

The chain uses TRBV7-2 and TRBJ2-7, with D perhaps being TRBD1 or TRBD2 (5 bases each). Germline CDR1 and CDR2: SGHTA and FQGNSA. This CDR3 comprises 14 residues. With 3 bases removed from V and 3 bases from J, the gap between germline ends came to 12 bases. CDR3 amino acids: CASSFGGTGYEQYF. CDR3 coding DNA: TGTGCCAGCAGCTTTGGGGGAACAGGCTACGAGCAGTACTTC.

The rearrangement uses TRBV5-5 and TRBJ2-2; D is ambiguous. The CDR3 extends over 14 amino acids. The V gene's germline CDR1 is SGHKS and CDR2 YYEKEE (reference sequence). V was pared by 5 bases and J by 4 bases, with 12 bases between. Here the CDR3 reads CASSKDGPTGELFF. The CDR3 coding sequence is TGTGCCAGCAGTAAGGACGGTCCCACCGGGGAGCTGTTTTTT.

This CDR3 is CASSGTSGRGNEQFF. The CDR3 bases are TGTGCCAGCAGTGGGACTAGCGGGAGGGGGAATGAGCAGTTCTTC. The chain is built from TRBV2 and TRBJ2-1, with 15 bases lining up with TRBD2. The CDR3 sequence is 15 residues long. The germline CDR1 and CDR2 sequences are SNHLY and FYNNEI. The V segment lost 4 bases and the J segment 7 bases; nucleotides outside the gene matches: 2.

CDR3 loop: CASRATGLATGELFF. CDR3 nucleotides: TGTGCCAGCAGAGCCACGGGACTAGCGACCGGGGAGCTGTTTTTT. The rearrangement joins TRBV9 to TRBJ2-2; 10 bases are a match to TRBD2. After removal of 5 bases from V and 5 bases from J, the junction contained 6 bases not matched to a gene. This CDR3 spans 15 amino acids. Germline V CDR1 and CDR2: SGDLS, YYNGEE.

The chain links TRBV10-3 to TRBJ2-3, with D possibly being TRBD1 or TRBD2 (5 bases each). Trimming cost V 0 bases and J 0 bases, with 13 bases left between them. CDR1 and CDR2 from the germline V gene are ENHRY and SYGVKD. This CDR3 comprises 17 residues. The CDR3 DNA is TGTGCCATCAGTGAGTCGACGGGACCGACTAGCACAGATACGCAGTATTTT. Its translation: CAISESTGPTSTDTQYF.

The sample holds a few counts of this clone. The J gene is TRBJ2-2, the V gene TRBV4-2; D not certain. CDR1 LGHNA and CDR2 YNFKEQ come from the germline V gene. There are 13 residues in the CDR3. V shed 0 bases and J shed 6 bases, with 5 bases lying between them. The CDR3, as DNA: TGTGCCAGCAGCCAAGACCGTCCCGGGGAGCTGTTTTTT. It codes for CASSQDRPGELFF.

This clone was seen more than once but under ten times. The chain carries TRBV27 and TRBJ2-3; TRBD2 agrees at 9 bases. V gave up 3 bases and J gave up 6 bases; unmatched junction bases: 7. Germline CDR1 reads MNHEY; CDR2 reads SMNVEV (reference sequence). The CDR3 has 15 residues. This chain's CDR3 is CASSLASGMVDTQYF. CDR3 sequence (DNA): TGTGCCAGCAGTTTGGCTAGCGGGATGGTGGATACGCAGTATTTT.

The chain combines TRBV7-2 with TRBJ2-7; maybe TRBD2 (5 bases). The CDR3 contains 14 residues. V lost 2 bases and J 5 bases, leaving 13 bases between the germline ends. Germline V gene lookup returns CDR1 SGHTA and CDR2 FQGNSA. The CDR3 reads CASSLTLASNEQYF. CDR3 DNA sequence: TGTGCCAGCAGCTTAACGCTAGCATCCAACGAGCAGTACTTC.

The CDR3 sequence is CASSAGAGGFTDTQYF. The DNA for the CDR3 is TGTGCCAGCAGCGCGGGCGCGGGAGGGTTCACAGATACGCAGTATTTT. V usage is TRBV9 and J usage is TRBJ2-3; TRBD2 matches 9 bases. CDR3 length equals 16 residues. Germline V gene lookup returns CDR1 SGDLS and CDR2 YYNGEE. With V trimmed by 3 bases and J by 2 bases, 7 bases remained unmatched.